Given below is one T cell receptor (beta chain) in context. The antigen is undetermined. Allogeneic regulatory or mature dendritic cells were co-cultured for approximately 5 days with CFSE-labeled sorted T cells at 1:10. This CDR3 has 15 amino acids. Germline CDR1 is SNHLY and CDR2 is FYNNEI. V was trimmed by 8 bases and J by 0 bases, leaving 17 bases between them. This entry is derived from a study of regulatory dendritic cells for organ transplantation. Sequencing was performed with immunoSEQ multiplex PCR; in TCRdb, only in-frame clones are kept and a portion is missing. The sample yields 20,000 to 25,000 clones, 70% to 90% seen once. Study conclusions and caveats: Mature dendritic cells appeared to drive more memory CD8+ clonal expansion than regulatory ones. Naive T cells showed high diversity, memory cells less, memory CD8+ least.

The gene calls are TRBV2 and TRBJ2-7; D unresolved. This sequence was found in a human donor in good health. The specimen sequenced was naive CD4+ T cells from blood cultured with regulatory dendritic cells. Regarding subset: CD45RA+ naive T cells. The CDR3 nucleotides read TGTGCCAGCCTCCCGCTTGCGGTAGACTCCTACGAGCAGTACTTC. It yields the protein CASLPLAVDSYEQYF. Together with reference TRBV2 and TRBJ2-7, the CDR3 gives the full variable domain: EPEVTQTPSHQVTQMGQEVILRCVPISNHLYFYWYRQILGQKVEFLVSFYNNEISEKSEIFDDQFSVERPDGSNFTLKIRSTKLEDSAMYFCASLPLAVDSYEQYFGPGTRLTVT.